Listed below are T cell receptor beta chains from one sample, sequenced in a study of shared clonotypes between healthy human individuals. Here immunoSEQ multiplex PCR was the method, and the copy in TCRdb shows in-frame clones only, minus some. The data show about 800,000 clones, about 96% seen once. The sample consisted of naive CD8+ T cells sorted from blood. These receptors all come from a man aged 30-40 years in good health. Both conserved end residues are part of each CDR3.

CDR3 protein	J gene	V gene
CASSTQTGTYEQFF	TRBJ2-1	TRBV21-1
CASSLVAGAYEQYF	TRBJ2-7	TRBV5-4
CASSLDPDTEAFF	TRBJ1-1	TRBV5-6
CASRVSGSAYEQYF	TRBJ2-7	TRBV6-1
CASSHGAGVSNEQFF	TRBJ2-1	TRBV7-8
CASRPILAGSSYEQYF	TRBJ2-7	TRBV11-2
CASRPQGSNQPQHF	TRBJ1-5	TRBV4-1
CASSYEGQGAEGYTF	TRBJ1-2	TRBV6-5
CASSTWTSGRANSDTQYF	TRBJ2-3	TRBV27
CASSLRQGSEIGKLFF	TRBJ1-4	TRBV28
CASSPSTDTDTQYF	TRBJ2-3	TRBV11-3
CATSRDEARLAKNIQYF	TRBJ2-4	TRBV15
CASSNLAGDTDTQYF	TRBJ2-3	TRBV19
CASSPPVESYNEQFF	TRBJ2-1	TRBV7-9
CATGTDATNEKLFF	TRBJ1-4	TRBV7-9
CAWSDTSTSGFNNEQFF	TRBJ2-1	TRBV30
CASSGFATGLYEQYF	TRBJ2-7	TRBV11-2
CASSASGRKETQYF	TRBJ2-5	TRBV9
CASSSLSSEQFF	TRBJ2-1	TRBV27
CASSLGLASTDTQYF	TRBJ2-3	TRBV11-2
CASSQSDRDRLLAKNIQYF	TRBJ2-4	TRBV4-3
CASSLLGGIGLFF	TRBJ2-2	TRBV27
CASSQRPGGDYEQYF	TRBJ2-7	TRBV11-2
CATRYSSGRLHEQYF	TRBJ2-7	TRBV15
CASSQLNEQYF	TRBJ2-7	TRBV14
CASSSQRDTRMGANVLTF	TRBJ2-6	TRBV28
CASSSNSGTSGRGEQFF	TRBJ2-1	TRBV7-6
CASSKYEQYF	TRBJ2-7	TRBV9
CASSLVWGGTSSYNEQFF	TRBJ2-1	TRBV7-8
CASSLWDSTEAFF	TRBJ1-1	TRBV5-4
CASSLGSDSYEQYF	TRBJ2-7	TRBV28
CASSLEGRAGEQYF	TRBJ2-7	TRBV13
CASSPPSHQPQHF	TRBJ1-5	TRBV7-9
CASSPSWIAFPYEQYF	TRBJ2-7	TRBV28
CASSLQRGTYEQYF	TRBJ2-7	TRBV7-8
CSVAGGDNYNNEQFF	TRBJ2-1	TRBV29-1
CATAFLGSSTEAFF	TRBJ1-1	TRBV6-1
CASSLILGPQHF	TRBJ1-5	TRBV7-9
CASSLSSTNTGELFF	TRBJ2-2	TRBV5-1
CASSVEGTGGNIQYF	TRBJ2-4	TRBV9
CASSESSGHQLTDTQYF	TRBJ2-3	TRBV27
CASSPTGGANTGELFF	TRBJ2-2	TRBV18
CASSPPRVGYNEQFF	TRBJ2-1	TRBV7-9
CASSFRGGASTDTQYF	TRBJ2-3	TRBV11-2
CAWSVLPSVLSGNTIYF	TRBJ1-3	TRBV30
CASSLGTSGIYEQYF	TRBJ2-7	TRBV27
CASSLMGQQETQYF	TRBJ2-5	TRBV7-6
CASSSPQGTSGTNEQYF	TRBJ2-7	TRBV9
CSVQRGQRYEQYF	TRBJ2-7	TRBV29-1
CASRYGLAGTDTQYF	TRBJ2-3	TRBV28
CASSSGGSTDTQYF	TRBJ2-3	TRBV11-2
CASSPQAYSNQPQHF	TRBJ1-5	TRBV6-6
CASSSWTSETYEQYF	TRBJ2-7	TRBV7-9